This T cell receptor beta chain originates from a study of T-cell reconstitution after alpha-beta-depleted transplantation in children. The library targeted TCRbeta and was prepared with unique molecular identifiers. From the PCR reads, TCRdb called clonotypes with MiXCR, one entry per CDR3 protein. The sample has about 370,000 distinct CDR3 sequences, roughly 22% seen once. V shed 1 base, J shed 4 bases, and the junction held 6 bases outside the gene matches. Looked up from germline, CDR1 is SGHTA and CDR2 is FQGTGA. The CDR3 sequence is 15 residues long. The chain couples TRBV7-3 to TRBJ2-5; 7 bases map to TRBD1. The sequencing used PBMCs from the stem cell graft donor, collected from the stem cell graft. The TCR originated in a human donor who donated a stem cell graft to a child with acute myeloid leukemia. For the CDR3, the DNA is TGTGCCAGCAGCTTAAGCCCGGGACAGATAGAGACCCAGTACTTC. It translates to CASSLSPGQIETQYF.